This T cell receptor beta chain was observed in a study of T cells in Graves' hyperthyroidism and ophthalmopathy. Germline lookup yields CDR1 LGHNA and CDR2 YSLEER. This CDR3 contains 16 residues. With duration under 3 months, ophthalmopathy was active: Clinical Activity Score at least 3, NOSPECS at least 4. Diagnoses rested on clinical symptoms, serum thyroxine and TRAb, thyroid ultrasound and orbital computed tomography. Regions amplified from RNA transcripts were the TCR beta CDR3 regions. First-round RT-PCR targeting the TCR CDR3 was performed with the HTBI primer set. Each CDR3 protein is one row after TCRdb ran MiXCR on the multiplex PCR reads. The sample yields about 350,000 distinct CDR3 sequences, 15% to 20% seen once. A few counts support this clonotype. This may stem from a read error, because a much larger clone lies one nucleotide away.

Sequencing input: blood. This chain uses TRBV4-3 with TRBJ1-1; TRBD1 might be the D (6 bases). The sequence derives from a woman between 40 and 50 years old with Graves' ophthalmopathy. In DNA form, the CDR3 reads TGCGCCATCAGCCAAGATCACGGGACAATTAACACTGAAGCTTTCTTT. Its protein is CAISQDHGTINTEAFF.